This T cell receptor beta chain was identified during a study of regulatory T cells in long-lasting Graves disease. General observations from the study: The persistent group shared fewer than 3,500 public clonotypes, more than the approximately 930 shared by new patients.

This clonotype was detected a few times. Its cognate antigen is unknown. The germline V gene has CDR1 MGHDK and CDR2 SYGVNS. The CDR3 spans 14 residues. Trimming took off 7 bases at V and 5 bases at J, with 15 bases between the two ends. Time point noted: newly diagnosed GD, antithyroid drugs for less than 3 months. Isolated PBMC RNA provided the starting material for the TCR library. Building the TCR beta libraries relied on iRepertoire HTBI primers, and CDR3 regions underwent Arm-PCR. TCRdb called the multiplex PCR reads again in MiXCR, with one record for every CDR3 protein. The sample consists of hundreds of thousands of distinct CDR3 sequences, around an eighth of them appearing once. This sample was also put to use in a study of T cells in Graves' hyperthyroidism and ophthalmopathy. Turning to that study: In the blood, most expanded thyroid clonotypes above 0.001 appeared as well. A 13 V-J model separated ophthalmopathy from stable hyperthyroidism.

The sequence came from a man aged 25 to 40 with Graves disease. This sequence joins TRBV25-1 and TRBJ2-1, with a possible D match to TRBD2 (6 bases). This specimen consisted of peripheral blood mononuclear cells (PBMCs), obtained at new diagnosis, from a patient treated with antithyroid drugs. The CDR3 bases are TGTGCCAGCACCCTAGGAGGGTGGAACAATGAGCAGTTCTTC. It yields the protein CASTLGGWNNEQFF.